The next 20 T cell receptor beta chains were all read from a single sample in a study of T cell repertoires in cytomegalovirus infection. TCRdb analysed the reads with MiXCR anew, one entry per CDR3 protein. Among a few hundred thousand distinct CDR3 sequences, less than 20% were seen once, and the ten largest hold approximately 10%. What was sequenced was PBMCs. The source is a human donor in good health (CMV status not recorded). Some clones in this sample may be carry-over from other donors' samples.

This clonotype has ten or more counts. The rearrangement joins TRBV7-2 to TRBJ2-7, with 9 positions matching TRBD1. V lost 1 base and J lost 3; bases outside the gene matches: 4. CDR1 SGHTA and CDR2 FQGNSA come from the germline V gene. This CDR3 comprises 15 residues. CDR3 in amino acids: CASSLVGQGDYEQYF. The CDR3 DNA follows: TGTGCCAGCAGCTTAGTGGGACAGGGAGACTACGAGCAGTACTTC. Full variable domain (remainder filled in from reference TRBV7-2 and TRBJ2-7): GAGVSQSPSNKVTEKGKDVELRCDPISGHTALYWYRQSLGQGLEFLIYFQGNSAPDKSGLPSDRFSAERTGGSVSTLTIQRTQQEDSAVYLCASSLVGQGDYEQYFGPGTRLTVT.

This clonotype turned up a few times. V is TRBV6-2 or TRBV6-3 and J is TRBJ2-7; 8 positions agree with TRBD2. This CDR3 has 15 residues. Germline assignment: CDR1 MNHEY and CDR2 SVGEGT. V lost 3 bases and J lost 3; bases outside the gene matches: 7. CDR3 residues: CASSYISGKIYEQYF. CDR3 in DNA: TGTGCCAGCAGTTATATTAGCGGGAAGATCTACGAGCAGTACTTC.

This clonotype was observed many times. The rearrangement uses TRBV7-6 and TRBJ2-5, with 9 bases lining up with TRBD1. CDR1 and CDR2 from the germline V gene are SGHVS and FNYEAQ. The CDR3 sequence is 16 residues long. With 6 bases clipped from V and 3 bases from J, the junction kept 11 bases outside the gene matches. CDR3 sequence reads: CASSYDLDRGKETQYF. CDR3 nucleotides: TGTGCCAGCAGTTACGACTTGGACAGGGGTAAAGAGACCCAGTACTTC. Full variable domain (rest looked up from reference TRBV7-6 and TRBJ2-5): GAGVSQSPRYKVTKRGQDVALRCDPISGHVSLYWYRQALGQGPEFLTYFNYEAQQDKSGLPNDRFSAERPEGSISTLTIQRTEQRDSAMYRCASSYDLDRGKETQYFGPGTRLLVL.

V gene TRBV29-1 combines with J gene TRBJ2-7; D is undetermined. This CDR3 is built from 12 residues. Deletions cut 4 bases from V and 4 bases from J, with 11 bases between. Germline CDR1 and CDR2: SQVTM and ANQGSEA. CDR3 residues: CSVVKVGYEQYF. CDR3 coding DNA: TGCAGCGTTGTAAAGGTGGGGTACGAGCAGTACTTC.

This clonotype was found many times. The rearrangement links TRBV12-3 or TRBV12-4 to TRBJ2-1, with D uncertain. V shed 3 bases and J shed 0 bases, with 12 bases lying between them. The CDR3 has 16 residues. The CDR3 loop is CASSFRTTFSYNEQFF. The CDR3 coding sequence is TGTGCCAGCAGTTTCAGGACCACCTTCTCCTACAATGAGCAGTTCTTC.

This clonotype was observed at least ten times. This chain uses TRBV7-6 with TRBJ1-6, with D tentatively TRBD1 (5 bases). The CDR3 covers 16 residues. Germline values: CDR1 SGHVS, CDR2 FNYEAQ. V gave up 4 bases and J gave up 7 bases, with 17 bases separating them. CDR3 loop: CASSSKPGRLNSPLHF. The CDR3 DNA reads TGTGCCAGCAGCTCTAAACCGGGACGGTTAAATTCACCCCTCCACTTT.

This clonotype was seen a few times. The chain uses TRBV18 and TRBJ1-2; D is uncertain. Germline V gives CDR1 KGHSH, CDR2 LQKENI. V shed 3 bases and J shed 10 bases, with 18 bases lying between them. The CDR3 spans 14 residues. The CDR3 DNA reads TGTGCCAGCTCACCGGGATTTGGAGAGGTCGCCTACACCTTC. Translated, it gives CASSPGFGEVAYTF.

This rearrangement joins TRBV20-1 to TRBJ1-2, with no clear D. Germline V gene data show CDR1 as DFQATT and CDR2 as SNEGSKA (reference sequence). The CDR3 length is 14 residues. V was shortened by 0 bases and J by 7 bases, with 15 bases between the two germline ends. The DNA for the CDR3 is TGCAGTGCTAGAGATCCGAAAGCTATGGGTGGCTACACCTTC. The encoded protein is CSARDPKAMGGYTF.

V is TRBV19 and J is TRBJ2-2, with 8 bases fitting TRBD2. V trimming: 4 bases; J trimming: 6 bases; junction bases outside the gene matches: 4. The CDR3 is 14 amino acids. Per the germline V gene, CDR1 is LNHDA and CDR2 is SQIVND (reference sequence). For the CDR3, the DNA is TGTGCCAGTAGTAGCACGGGAGGGCCCGGGGAGCTGTTTTTT. Translated: CASSSTGGPGELFF.

There are a few counts of this clonotype. The rearrangement links TRBV6-2 or TRBV6-3 to TRBJ2-1, with a possible D match to TRBD1 (6 bases). The CDR3 contains 15 residues. The V and J ends lost 6 bases and 12 bases respectively, with 24 bases between them. Germline CDR1 MNHEY, CDR2 SVGEGT. CDR3 coding DNA: TGTGCCAGCAGGCCCCGGGACACCTCTCCCCTCGTGCAGTTCTTC. Translated: CASRPRDTSPLVQFF.

This clonotype came up a few times. The rearrangement joins TRBV7-4 to TRBJ1-1; D not certain. Per the germline V gene, CDR1 is SGHVT and CDR2 is SQSDAQ. The CDR3 has 12 residues. V was pared by 6 bases and J by 4 bases, with 9 bases between. The CDR3 DNA reads TGTGCCAGCAGTCCAGGCCCCACTGAAGCTTTCTTT. Amino acid sequence: CASSPGPTEAFF. Full variable domain (rest looked up from reference TRBV7-4 and TRBJ1-1): GAGVSQSPRYKVAKRGRDVALRCDSISGHVTLYWYRQTLGQGSEVLTYSQSDAQRDKSGRPSGRFSAERPERSVSTLKIQRTEQGDSAVYLCASSPGPTEAFFGQGTRLTVV.

V and J are TRBV5-7 and TRBJ2-1; no clear D gene. Being an ORF, TRBV5-7 has a function that is uncertain. The ends were cut back, 3 bases at V and 10 bases at J, with 11 bases in the middle. The CDR3 spans 12 residues. CDR3: CASSSEGAEQFF. DNA for the CDR3: TGTGCCAGCAGCTCCGAAGGAGCCGAGCAGTTCTTC.

This clonotype has at least ten counts. The junction differs from germline at one of its ends, possibly a read error. The rearrangement uses TRBV7-2 and TRBJ2-4; D remains ambiguous. CDR1 is SGHTA, CDR2 FQGNSA, per germline. The CDR3 is 15 amino acids. The CDR3 DNA is TGTGCCAGCAGCGTTTCGCCGGGTTCCACTACGGGTTTTATGTTC. This encodes CASSVSPGSTTGFMF.

The chain carries TRBV20-1 and TRBJ2-5; 10 bases are a match to TRBD2. V shed 1 base and J 0 bases; nucleotides not matched to a gene: 2. Germline CDR1 reads DFQATT; CDR2 reads SNEGSKA (reference sequence). CDR3 size: 15 residues. This CDR3 reads CSARAGLAYQETQYF. The CDR3 DNA reads TGCAGTGCTAGAGCGGGACTAGCGTACCAAGAGACCCAGTACTTC.

This clonotype was seen a handful of times. The chain uses TRBV7-2 and TRBJ2-7; possibly TRBD2 for D (5 bases). Germline loops: CDR1 SGHTA, CDR2 FQGNSA. V lost 4 bases and J 2 bases, leaving 12 bases between the germline ends. This CDR3 region has 14 residues. The CDR3 bases are TGTGCCAGCAGCTCCCAGCGGAACCCCTACGAGCAGTACTTC. As protein: CASSSQRNPYEQYF. Variable domain in full (rest from reference TRBV7-2 and TRBJ2-7): GAGVSQSPSNKVTEKGKDVELRCDPISGHTALYWYRQSLGQGLEFLIYFQGNSAPDKSGLPSDRFSAERTGGSVSTLTIQRTQQEDSAVYLCASSSQRNPYEQYFGPGTRLTVT.

A few counts support this clonotype. The chain employs TRBV6-5 and TRBJ2-7, with TRBD2 as a possible D gene (6 bases). Deletions cut 0 bases from V and 6 bases from J, with 12 bases between. Germline loops: CDR1 MNHEY, CDR2 SVGAGI. The CDR3 contains 14 residues. CDR3 in DNA: TGTGCCAGCAGTTACTCGAGTGGGGGGAGCGAGCAGTACTTC. This sequence encodes CASSYSSGGSEQYF.

The gene calls are TRBV28 and TRBJ1-2, with D hard to call. The CDR3 loop spans 13 amino acids. V shed 5 bases and J shed 4 bases, with 11 bases lying between them. Germline values: CDR1 MDHEN, CDR2 SYDVKM. CDR3: CASSPSEVYGYTF. The CDR3 bases are TGTGCCAGCAGTCCATCGGAGGTCTATGGCTACACCTTC.

This clonotype was picked up many times. This sequence joins TRBV6-6 and TRBJ2-1; 8 nucleotides line up with TRBD2. Germline V gives CDR1 MNHNY, CDR2 SVGAGI (reference sequence). V shed 5 bases, J shed 7 bases, and the junction held 7 bases outside the gene matches. The CDR3 has 14 residues. The CDR3 reads CASSPAGAGNEQFF. The CDR3 coding sequence is TGTGCCAGCAGTCCAGCGGGAGCGGGTAATGAGCAGTTCTTC.

This clonotype was detected only a few times. This chain joins TRBV15 and TRBJ2-7; D unclear. Germline V gene lookup returns CDR1 LNHNV and CDR2 YYDKDF (reference sequence). V dropped 0 bases and J dropped 3 bases, with 3 bases sitting between them. This CDR3 contains 12 residues. The CDR3 is CATSRDHYEQYF. Here the CDR3 DNA reads TGTGCCACCAGCAGAGATCACTACGAGCAGTACTTC.

This clonotype was seen at least ten times. The V gene is TRBV7-2, the J gene TRBJ2-1; 10 bases align to TRBD2. Germline CDR1 reads SGHTA; CDR2 reads FQGNSA. This CDR3 spans 16 amino acids. V was clipped by 3 bases and J by 8 bases; unmatched bases: 10. Here the CDR3 reads CASSFRGSGGFYEQFF. The CDR3 nucleotides read TGTGCCAGCAGCTTTCGGGGTAGCGGGGGGTTCTATGAGCAGTTCTTC.